This T cell receptor beta chain is from a study of response to subunit inactivated influenza vaccine. This clonotype has more than one count but fewer than ten. The antigen is not known. The CDR3 consists of 15 residues. Trimming took off 6 bases at V and 0 bases at J, with 12 bases between the two ends. Germline V gene lookup returns CDR1 LGHDT and CDR2 YNNKEL (reference sequence). Findings and caveats of the study: After each seasonal influenza vaccination, few new T cells are recruited, the authors suggested.

TCRdb redid the calling of the RT-PCR reads with MiXCR, one entry per CDR3 protein. The profile covers roughly 500,000 distinct CDR3 sequences, with about 15% appearing a single time and approximately 3% taken by the ten largest. The chain uses TRBV3-1 and TRBJ1-5, with D maybe TRBD1 (5 bases). The sample in question was CD4+ T cells sorted from PBMCs, obtained around 25 months after vaccination. The origin of this receptor is a man aged 50 to 75 who received an inactivated influenza vaccine. CDR3 nucleotides: TGTGCCAGCAGTCTGGGACCCCTTAGCAATCAGCCCCAGCATTTT. Protein sequence: CASSLGPLSNQPQHF. Together with reference TRBV3-1 and TRBJ1-5, the CDR3 gives the full variable domain: DTAVSQTPKYLVTQMGNDKSIKCEQNLGHDTMYWYKQDSKKFLKIMFSYNNKELIINETVPNRFSPKSPDKAHLNLHINSLELGDSAVYFCASSLGPLSNQPQHFGDGTRLSIL.